A selection of T cell receptor beta chains follows, all from one sample in a study of blood T cells in healthy people across ages. TCRdb used MiXCR to reprocess the 5' RACE reads, holding one entry per CDR3 protein. The sample gives about 640,000 distinct CDR3 sequences, approximately 59% of which show up once; 30% to 40% is in the top ten. The source material was blood. The receptor source for this set is a man aged 55 to 70 in good health. Both conserved end residues are trimmed from each CDR3.

TRBV5-1 ASSLLAGSSYNEQF
TRBV10-3 AILPERTGGYT
TRBV3-1 ASSQAGLYNEQF
TRBV20-1 SASLLAGDNEQF
TRBV20-1 SARPGARETQY
TRBV4-2 ASSQNPTGHEQY
TRBV29-1 SVAAVGLDEKLF
TRBV7-9 ASSFFGYSSGANVLT
TRBV4-1 ASSQDGTGGTTEAF
TRBV7-3 ASSLQPEGTQY
TRBV27 ASRTDAGLMGEQF
TRBV29-1 SVRPTETQY
TRBV7-9 ASRKGTGGSGANVLT
TRBV5-1 ASSSIRDRGLYEQY
TRBV27 ASSARGGQGTYEQY
TRBV20-1 SASPRENYGYT
TRBV20-1 SALDSYGYT
TRBV7-8 ASSFIGGGQETQY
TRBV27 ASSYKRGRYEQY
TRBV6-5 ASSDGWDTEAF
TRBV11-2 ASSLQTARGTDTQY
TRBV10-3 AISEAPPVDGEKLF